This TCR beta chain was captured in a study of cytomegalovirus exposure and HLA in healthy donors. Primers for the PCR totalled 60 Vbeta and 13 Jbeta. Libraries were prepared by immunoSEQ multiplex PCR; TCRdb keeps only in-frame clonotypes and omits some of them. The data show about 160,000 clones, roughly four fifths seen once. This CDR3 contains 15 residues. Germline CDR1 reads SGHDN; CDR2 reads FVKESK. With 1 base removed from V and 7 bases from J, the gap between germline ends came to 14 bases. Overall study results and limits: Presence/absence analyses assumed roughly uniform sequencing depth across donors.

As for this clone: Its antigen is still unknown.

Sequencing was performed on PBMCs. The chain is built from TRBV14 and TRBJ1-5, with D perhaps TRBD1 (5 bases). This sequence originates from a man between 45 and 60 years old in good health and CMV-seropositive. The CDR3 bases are TGTGCCAGCAGCCAAGGGGGCCGTGGGGAACAGCCCCAGCATTTT. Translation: CASSQGGRGEQPQHF.